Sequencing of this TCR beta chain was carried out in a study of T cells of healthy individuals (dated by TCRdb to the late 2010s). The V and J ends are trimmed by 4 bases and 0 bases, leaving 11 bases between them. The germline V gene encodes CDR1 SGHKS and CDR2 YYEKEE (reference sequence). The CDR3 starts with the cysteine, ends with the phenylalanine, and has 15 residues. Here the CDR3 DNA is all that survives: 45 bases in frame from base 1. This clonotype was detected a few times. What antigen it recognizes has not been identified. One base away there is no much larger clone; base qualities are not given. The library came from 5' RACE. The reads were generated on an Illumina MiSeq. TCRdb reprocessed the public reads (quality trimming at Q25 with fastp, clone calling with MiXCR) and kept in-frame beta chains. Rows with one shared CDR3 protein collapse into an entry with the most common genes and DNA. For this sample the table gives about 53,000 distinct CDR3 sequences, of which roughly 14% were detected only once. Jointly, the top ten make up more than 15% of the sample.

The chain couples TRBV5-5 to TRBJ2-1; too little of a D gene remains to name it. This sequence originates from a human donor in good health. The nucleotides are TGTGCCAGCAGCGGGGTAACGAGCTCCTACAATGAGCAGTTCTTC. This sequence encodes CASSGVTSSYNEQFF.